These 26 T cell receptor beta chains originate from one sample sequenced in a study of OX40 agonist ivuxolimab in advanced cancers. Library construction relied on the immunoSEQ multiplex PCR assay. TCRdb re-hosts the immuneACCESS table, in-frame sequences only. Its copies lack some clones; in the studies checked, an unresolved V gene accounts for under half of them, and the cause for the rest is not known. The sample records nearly 70,000 clones, roughly 90% of which are singletons. The ten largest make up around 8.2% of the sample. Sequencing was performed on CD4+ or CD8+ T cells sorted from blood, taken in a trial of the OX40 agonist ivuxolimab. The receptors come from an adult with an advanced solid tumor such as melanoma, head and neck, liver or kidney cancer.

The chain recombines TRBV6-5 with TRBJ1-1; D gene unclear. In germline, CDR1 is MNHEY, CDR2 SVGAGI. V lost 6 bases to trimming and J lost 1 base, with 12 bases between them. The CDR3 has 14 amino acids. The CDR3 coding sequence is TGTGCCAGCAGGTCCGGGCCTCGGAACACTGAAGCTTTCTTT. It yields the protein CASRSGPRNTEAFF.

Within the sample, this clone is medium-sized. The chain carries TRBV14 and TRBJ1-2; possibly TRBD1 for D (5 bases). Germline V CDR1 and CDR2: SGHDN, FVKESK. This CDR3 region has 14 residues. Trimming cost V 3 bases and J 2 bases, with 10 bases left between them. CDR3 sequence reads: CASSQGLYNYGYTF. The DNA for the CDR3 is TGTGCCAGCAGCCAGGGACTTTACAACTATGGCTACACCTTC.

The V and J genes are TRBV11-3 and TRBJ2-7, with a tentative D call TRBD1 (5 bases). V was pared by 0 bases and J by 6 bases, with 9 bases between. The CDR3 extends over 13 amino acids. In germline, CDR1 is SGHNT, CDR2 YENEEA. CDR3 bases: TGTGCCAGCAGCTTAGACAGGGTCCGCGAGCAGTACTTC. It codes for CASSLDRVREQYF.

The chain uses TRBV5-1 and TRBJ2-7; either TRBD1 or TRBD2 may fit D (5 bases each). CDR3 size: 14 residues. With 4 bases removed from V and 3 bases from J, the gap between germline ends came to 14 bases. Germline values: CDR1 SGHRS, CDR2 YFSETQ. CDR3 DNA: TGCGCCAGCAGCCCAGGGACCGTAGGCTACGAGCAGTACTTC. Its protein is CASSPGTVGYEQYF.

This clone was seen only once. The J gene is TRBJ2-5, the V gene TRBV27; D is uncertain. Germline-derived CDR1 and CDR2 are MNHEY and SMNVEV (reference sequence). The CDR3 has 14 amino acids. Trimming took off 0 bases at V and 1 base at J, with 6 bases between the two ends. CDR3 region: CASSLSYSQETQYF. The CDR3 nucleotides read TGTGCCAGCAGTTTATCGTACAGCCAAGAGACCCAGTACTTC.

The chain recombines TRBV9 with TRBJ1-1, with D possibly matching TRBD1 (6 bases). The CDR3 covers 13 residues. CDR1 SGDLS and CDR2 YYNGEE come from the germline V gene. V was trimmed by 3 bases and J by 1 base, leaving 7 bases between them. CDR3 nucleotides: TGTGCCAGCAGCGAGGGGGGGAACACTGAAGCTTTCTTT. This translates into CASSEGGNTEAFF.

The rearrangement links TRBV21-1 to TRBJ2-7. TRBV21-1 is a listed pseudogene. This CDR3 has 10 residues. The CDR3 DNA reads as TGTGCCAGCAGCAAGGTCGAGCAGTACTTC. It encodes CASSKVEQYF.

The chain combines TRBV11-3 with TRBJ1-1, with D possibly TRBD1 on 6 matching bases. CDR3 length: 17 amino acids. V shed 6 bases and J shed 0 bases, with 20 bases lying between them. Germline lookup yields CDR1 SGHNT and CDR2 YENEEA. The CDR3 sequence: CASSREAGGPMNTEAFF. The DNA of the CDR3 is TGTGCCAGCAGTCGAGAAGCGGGGGGCCCCATGAACACTGAAGCTTTCTTT.

This rearrangement joins TRBV11-2 to TRBJ2-1; TRBD2 is a possible D gene (5 bases). With 8 bases removed from V and 15 bases from J, the gap between germline ends came to 11 bases. This CDR3 contains 9 residues. Germline V gene lookup returns CDR1 SGHAT and CDR2 FQNNGV. The CDR3 coding sequence is TGTGCCAGCGGAGGCGGCCGGTTCTTC. It translates to CASGGGRFF.

V gene TRBV7-9 combines with J gene TRBJ2-2; D gene ambiguous. CDR1 SEHNR and CDR2 FQNEAQ come from the germline V gene (reference sequence). The CDR3 has 14 amino acids. The V and J ends lost 8 bases and 1 base respectively, with 11 bases between them. The CDR3 reads CASRLQVNTGELFF. The DNA of the CDR3 is TGTGCCAGCCGGCTCCAGGTGAACACCGGGGAGCTGTTTTTT.

This clone was detected only a few times. The CDR3 protein is CASGLAGRYDQPQHF. In DNA form, the CDR3 reads TGTGCTAGTGGTTTGGCAGGGAGGTATGATCAGCCCCAGCATTTT. The rearrangement links TRBV12-5 to TRBJ1-5, with a possible D match to TRBD1 (5 bases). With 1 base removed from V and 5 bases from J, the gap between germline ends came to 12 bases. From germline, CDR1 is LGHNT and CDR2 FRNRAP. The CDR3 spans 15 residues.

The table lists this clone with a few counts. The CDR3 nucleotides read TGTGCCAGCAGCTTAGGGCTGAATAATGAAAAACTGTTTTTT. Translated: CASSLGLNNEKLFF. V and J are TRBV11-3 and TRBJ1-4; D not certain. The CDR3 totals 14 residues. V lost 1 base, J lost 4 bases, and 7 bases lay in between. In germline, CDR1 is SGHNT, CDR2 YENEEA. Complete variable domain (other parts from reference TRBV11-3 and TRBJ1-4): EAGVVQSPRYKIIEKKQPVAFWCNPISGHNTLYWYLQNLGQGPELLIRYENEEAVDDSQLPKDRFSAERLKGVDSTLKIQPAELGDSAVYLCASSLGLNNEKLFFGSGTQLSVL.

This chain uses TRBV12-5 with TRBJ2-5, with TRBD1 as a possible D gene (5 bases). The CDR3 covers 17 residues. With 0 bases removed from V and 3 bases from J, the gap between germline ends came to 17 bases. Germline V gene data show CDR1 as LGHNT and CDR2 as FRNRAP. CDR3 DNA: TGTGCTAGTGGTTTGGTCCCCTCTGAGACAGTTGAAGAGACCCAGTACTTC. Its translation: CASGLVPSETVEETQYF.

V and J are TRBV19 and TRBJ2-7, with TRBD1 as a possible D gene (5 bases). The germline V gene encodes CDR1 LNHDA and CDR2 SQIVND (reference sequence). The CDR3 runs 15 residues. Between the trimmed V and J ends, which lost 6 bases and 2 bases, there was a span of 17 bases. Here the CDR3 DNA reads TGTGCCAGTAGCAGCCGGACAACCCCCGCCTACGAGCAGTACTTC. It codes for CASSSRTTPAYEQYF. The full variable domain, its missing parts supplied by reference TRBV19 and TRBJ2-7, is DGGITQSPKYLFRKEGQNVTLSCEQNLNHDAMYWYRQDPGQGLRLIYYSQIVNDFQKGDIAEGYSVSREKKESFPLTVTSAQKNPTAFYLCASSSRTTPAYEQYFGPGTRLTVT.

V and J are TRBV9 and TRBJ2-5; 9 bases fit TRBD1. The DNA end lines up better with TRBJ2-7; the J call may be wrong. The CDR3 loop spans 15 amino acids. Per germline, CDR1 SGDLS and CDR2 YYNGEE. CDR3 sequence (DNA): TGTGCCAGCAGCGTTACCCCCGGGACAGGGTCCGAGCAGTACTTC. Protein: CASSVTPGTGSEQYF.

The V gene is TRBV5-1, the J gene TRBJ1-2; D gene ambiguous. Trimming shortened V by 0 bases and J by 1 base, and 7 bases separated the two germline ends. Germline assignment: CDR1 SGHRS and CDR2 YFSETQ. The CDR3 is made up of 14 amino acids. The CDR3 spells CASSLVQFNYGYTF. DNA of the CDR3: TGCGCCAGCAGCTTGGTCCAGTTTAACTATGGCTACACCTTC.

The chain couples TRBV11-1 to TRBJ2-7, with a possible D match to TRBD2 (6 bases). The V gene's germline CDR1 is SGHAT and CDR2 FQDESV (reference sequence). Between the trimmed V and J ends, which lost 5 bases and 0 bases, there was a span of 14 bases. This CDR3 spans 15 amino acids. CDR3: CASSPRDGSSYEQYF. CDR3 coding DNA: TGTGCCAGCAGCCCGCGGGACGGATCCTCCTACGAGCAGTACTTC.

V and J are TRBV6-8 and TRBJ2-1; 10 bases are shared with TRBD2. Germline V CDR1 and CDR2: MNHGY, SAAAGT. The V segment lost 0 bases and the J segment 7 bases; nucleotides outside the gene matches: 6. There are 16 residues in the CDR3. CDR3 region: CASSYSKRGGRNEQFF. CDR3 coding DNA: TGTGCCAGCAGTTACTCCAAGCGGGGGGGCCGTAATGAGCAGTTCTTC.

Remarks on this clone: This same CDR3 is encoded by further DNA sequences in the sample. The chain links TRBV5-1 to TRBJ1-3; D not certain. Deletions cut 0 bases from V and 0 bases from J, with 4 bases between. CDR1 and CDR2 (germline): SGHRS, YFSETQ. The CDR3 spans 14 residues. CDR3 protein: CASSLGNSGNTIYF. The CDR3, as DNA: TGCGCCAGCAGCTTGGGGAACTCTGGAAACACCATATATTTT.

This chain links TRBV14 with TRBJ1-1; perhaps TRBD1 as D (6 bases). CDR3 length: 13 residues. The V and J ends lost 4 bases and 7 bases respectively, with 13 bases between them. The germline CDR1 and CDR2 sequences are SGHDN and FVKESK. The CDR3 sequence is CASSPTGPYEAFF. Written as DNA, the CDR3 is TGTGCCAGCAGCCCGACAGGCCCTTATGAAGCTTTCTTT.

The rearrangement joins TRBV6-1 to TRBJ2-2; TRBD1 or TRBD2 may be the D gene (5 bases each). The V gene lost 4 bases and the J gene lost 6 bases, with 9 bases spanning the gap. Germline V gene lookup returns CDR1 MNHNS and CDR2 SASEGT. The CDR3 has 13 amino acids. CDR3 amino acids: CASSGRDPGELFF. The CDR3 DNA sequence: TGTGCCAGCAGTGGCAGGGACCCCGGGGAGCTGTTTTTT.

This clone was recorded once. J is TRBJ1-6 and V is TRBV7-2; no clear D. The CDR3 consists of 15 residues. Trimming pared 5 bases from V and 3 bases from J, leaving 11 bases between. The germline V gene has CDR1 SGHTA and CDR2 FQGNSA. In DNA form, the CDR3 reads TGTGCCAGCAGCCCCGGACGGAACTATAATTCACCCCTCCACTTT. The encoded protein is CASSPGRNYNSPLHF.

This sequence joins TRBV18 and TRBJ1-2, with D uncertain. CDR3 length: 15 amino acids. Trimming took off 6 bases at V and 3 bases at J, with 17 bases between the two ends. Germline CDR1 and CDR2: KGHSH and LQKENI. This chain's CDR3 is CASSLSRDIDYGYTF. Here the CDR3 DNA reads TGTGCCAGCTCCCTATCGAGGGATATCGACTATGGCTACACCTTC.

The chain is built from TRBV5-1 and TRBJ2-7; D unresolved. Trimming took 4 bases from V and 3 from J, leaving 14 bases between them. Germline lookup yields CDR1 SGHRS and CDR2 YFSETQ. The CDR3 contains 14 residues. Here the CDR3 DNA reads TGCGCCAGCAGCCCAAGGACGGCGGACTACGAGCAGTACTTC. Protein sequence: CASSPRTADYEQYF. Based on the CDR3 plus reference TRBV5-1 and TRBJ2-7, the full variable domain is KAGVTQTPRYLIKTRGQQVTLSCSPISGHRSVSWYQQTPGQGLQFLFEYFSETQRNKGNFPGRFSGRQFSNSRSEMNVSTLELGDSALYLCASSPRTADYEQYFGPGTRLTVT.

The V call is TRBV2, the J call TRBJ2-7, with a weak D call TRBD1 (5 bases). This CDR3 region has 13 residues. Trimming removed 6 bases at V and 2 bases at J, with 11 bases between. CDR1 and CDR2 from the germline V gene are SNHLY and FYNNEI. The CDR3: CASRGRATYEQYF. The CDR3 bases are TGTGCCAGCAGGGGCAGGGCTACCTACGAGCAGTACTTC.

This chain uses TRBV6-1 with TRBJ1-5; TRBD1 aligns across 9 bases. Germline assignment: CDR1 MNHNS and CDR2 SASEGT. CDR3 size: 17 residues. V lost 5 bases and J lost 2; bases outside the gene matches: 10. The CDR3 coding sequence is TGTGCCAGCAGTAAAGGTCTTACAGGGGGCGGCAATCAGCCCCAGCATTTT. Residues: CASSKGLTGGGNQPQHF.